This is a list of T cell receptor beta chains from one sample in a study of cytomegalovirus exposure and HLA in healthy donors. Assay used: immunoSEQ multiplex PCR; TCRdb lists only in-frame clones, some missing. The sample lists 150,000 or so clones, over 70% occurring once. Sequenced sample: PBMCs. The source of these receptors is a middle-aged woman in good health and CMV-seropositive. Each CDR3 is given with its conserved first and last residue. D genes are given only for firm matches. Not every row has a clone size; where given, it reads once, few, many or a size class.

j_gene | v_gene | abundance | d_gene | CDR3nt | CDR3aa
TRBJ1-1 | TRBV28 | . | . | TGTGCCAGCAGACCCGGGGGGGAACTGAACACTGAAGCTTTCTTT | CASRPGGELNTEAFF
TRBJ2-7 | TRBV7-6 | . | . | TGTGCCAGCAGCGTAGACACCCTCTCCTACGAGCAGTACTTC | CASSVDTLSYEQYF
TRBJ1-5 | TRBV15 | . | . | TGTGCCACCAGCAGAGACTCCGTCGGGTATAGCAATCAGCCCCAGCATTTT | CATSRDSVGYSNQPQHF
TRBJ2-5 | TRBV11-2 | . | . | TGTGCCAGCAGCTTAATGCAGGTACAAGAGACCCAGTACTTC | CASSLMQVQETQYF
TRBJ1-5 | TRBV5-4 | . | . | TGTGCCAGCAGCTTGCCAAATCAGCCCCAGCATTTT | CASSLPNQPQHF
TRBJ1-4 | TRBV7-9 | . | TRBD1 | TGTGCCAGCAGCTTAGCGGGACAGGTCAATGAAAAACTGTTTTTT | CASSLAGQVNEKLFF
TRBJ2-7 | TRBV4-1 | . | TRBD1 | TGCGCCAGCAGCCTAAGGACAGGGGCCTACGAGCAGTACTTC | CASSLRTGAYEQYF
TRBJ1-3 | TRBV7-9 | once | . | TGTGCCAGCAGCTCCAGACAGGCCCGAGCTGGAAACACCATATATTTT | CASSSRQARAGNTIYF
TRBJ1-4 | TRBV28 | once | . | TGTGCCAGCAGTTTAAAGAGGGCGACTAATGAAAAACTGTTTTTT | CASSLKRATNEKLFF
TRBJ2-2 | TRBV5-1 | . | . | TGCGCCAGCAGCTTCCTCGCCGGGGTCTCTCGGGACACCGGGGAGCTGTTTTTT | CASSFLAGVSRDTGELFF
TRBJ2-1 | TRBV6-5 | . | . | TGTGCCAGCAGTTACCAGACAGTCGCCTACAATGAGCAGTTCTTC | CASSYQTVAYNEQFF
TRBJ1-6 | TRBV19 | . | . | TGTGCCAGTAGATCGGACACTCCTAATTCACCCCTCCACTTT | CASRSDTPNSPLHF
TRBJ2-5 | TRBV14 | . | . | TGTGCCAGCAGCCTCGGACAGAGAGCGTACCAAGAGACCCAGTACTTC | CASSLGQRAYQETQYF
TRBJ2-3 | TRBV28 | . | TRBD2 | TGTGCCAGCAGGACGGGGGGGCCTGGAACAGATACGCAGTATTTT | CASRTGGPGTDTQYF
TRBJ1-5 | TRBV4-1 | once | TRBD1 | TGCGCCAGCAGCCAAGGACAGGGGGGCAATCAGCCCCAGCATTTT | CASSQGQGGNQPQHF
TRBJ1-2 | TRBV9 | . | TRBD1 | TGTGCCAGCAGCGCGATACAGGGGGCCGGCTATGGCTACACCTTC | CASSAIQGAGYGYTF
TRBJ2-2 | TRBV11-2 | . | . | TGTGCCAGCAGCTTATTAGGAGAGAACACCGGGGAGCTGTTTTTT | CASSLLGENTGELFF
TRBJ2-2 | TRBV19 | . | TRBD2 | TGTGCCAGCACCACGGGGGGAATTCCCAGCAACACCGGGGAGCTGTTTTTT | CASTTGGIPSNTGELFF
TRBJ2-6 | TRBV5-4 | . | TRBD2 | TGTGCCAGCAGCTCAGCTCGGGAGGCTTCTGGGGCCAACGTCCTGACCTTC | CASSSAREASGANVLTF
TRBJ1-1 | TRBV18 | . | . | TGTGCCAGCTCACCACCTCCAGGGCGGAACACTGAAGCTTTCTTT | CASSPPPGRNTEAFF
TRBJ2-1 | TRBV29-1 | . | TRBD2 | TGCAGCGCCACGCCGACTAGCCGGGGTGAGCAGTTCTTC | CSATPTSRGEQFF
TRBJ1-5 | TRBV18 | . | . | TGTGCCAGCTCCCAGGGGAGCAATCAGCCCCAGCATTTT | CASSQGSNQPQHF
TRBJ1-2 | TRBV27 | once | . | TGTGCCAGCAGTCCACAGGGTTACGGCTACACCTTC | CASSPQGYGYTF
TRBJ2-1 | TRBV7-2 | . | TRBD2 | TGTGCCAGCAGCTTTAGCGGGGTCAATGAGCAGTTCTTC | CASSFSGVNEQFF
TRBJ1-6 | TRBV7-9 | . | . | TGTGCCAGCACCTACACTCCGGGAGACAATAATTCACCCCTCCACTTT | CASTYTPGDNNSPLHF
TRBJ2-3 | TRBV19 | . | TRBD1 | TGTGCCAGTAGTACCGGACAGGGGGCAGAAGATACGCAGTATTTT | CASSTGQGAEDTQYF
TRBJ2-7 | TRBV6-6 | . | . | TGTGCCAGCAGCACTCCGCATGTCGGGGAGCAGTACTTC | CASSTPHVGEQYF
TRBJ2-7 | TRBV15 | . | TRBD1 | TGTGCCACCAGCAACGACAGGGGTGGCCACTACGAGCAGTACTTC | CATSNDRGGHYEQYF
TRBJ1-2 | TRBV14 | . | TRBD1 | TGTGCCAGCAGCCAAGTGTTCGTGGGACAGGGGTTGGGTAGCTATGGCTACACCTTC | CASSQVFVGQGLGSYGYTF
TRBJ1-1 | TRBV12-5 | . | . | TGTGCTAGTGGTTTGACACCGAACACTGAAGCTTTCTTT | CASGLTPNTEAFF
TRBJ2-4 | TRBV28 | . | TRBD1 | TGTGCCAGCAGTCCAGGACAGGGGATGGTGAATAATAACATTCAGTACTTC | CASSPGQGMVNNNIQYF
TRBJ1-4 | TRBV7-4 | . | . | TGTGCCAGCAGCCAGGACAGAGGGGAAAAACTGTTTTTT | CASSQDRGEKLFF
TRBJ2-1 | TRBV7-2 | once | TRBD1 | TGTGCCAGCAGCTCACAGGGGGCAGTTTGGAATGAGCAGTTCTTC | CASSSQGAVWNEQFF
TRBJ2-3 | TRBV2 | . | TRBD2 | TGTGCCAGCAGCAGAGACCTAGCGGGGGGCCCAGATACGCAGTATTTT | CASSRDLAGGPDTQYF
TRBJ1-3 | TRBV5-6 | . | . | TGTGCCAGCAGCCAGAGGGCCAAACCGAGCTCTGGAAACACCATATATTTT | CASSQRAKPSSGNTIYF
TRBJ1-5 | TRBV5-5 | . | . | TGTGCCAGCAGCGGGACTGTGGACCAGCCCCAGCATTTT | CASSGTVDQPQHF
TRBJ1-6 | TRBV19 | . | . | TGTGCCAGTAGTACTACTACAGGTCACTCACCCCTCCACTTT | CASSTTTGHSPLHF
TRBJ2-1 | TRBV9 | . | . | TGTGCCAGCAGCGTAGGTGGCCAGGGTGGGGTATGGGAGCAGTTCTTC | CASSVGGQGGVWEQFF
TRBJ2-1 | TRBV15 | few | TRBD2 | TGTGCCACCTCTAGCGGGTCGACCTACAATGAGCAGTTCTTC | CATSSGSTYNEQFF
TRBJ1-2 | TRBV27 | . | . | TGTGCCAGCAGTTTGGGGTCCGGGGGGCTCTATGGCTACACCTTC | CASSLGSGGLYGYTF
TRBJ1-5 | TRBV19 | . | . | TGTGCCAGTAGTCCAGCGGGACGGACAACCTTGCATGGCAATCAGCCCCAGCATTTT | CASSPAGRTTLHGNQPQHF
TRBJ1-1 | TRBV30 | . | . | TGTGCCTGCACGGGGAACACTGAAGCTTTCTTT | CACTGNTEAFF
TRBJ1-6 | TRBV28 | . | . | TGTGCCAGCAGTTCCCCAGGACTTATTCTTTCACCCCTCCACTTT | CASSSPGLILSPLHF
TRBJ2-4 | TRBV4-1 | . | . | TGCGCCAGCAGCCAAGAGATGAGGGAGAGGCACATTCAGTACTTC | CASSQEMRERHIQYF
TRBJ1-1 | TRBV6-4 | . | TRBD1 | TGTGCCAGCAGTCGACAGGGGGGGGACACTGAAGCTTTCTTT | CASSRQGGDTEAFF
TRBJ1-2 | TRBV5-4 | . | TRBD1 | TGTGCCAGCAGGTCCGACAGGGGCGCCTATGGCTACACCTTC | CASRSDRGAYGYTF
TRBJ1-2 | TRBV7-6 | . | . | TGTGCCAGCAGCTTAGTGCCGGGAGACCTCTATGGCTACACCTTC | CASSLVPGDLYGYTF
TRBJ1-2 | TRBV11-2 | . | . | TGTGCCAGCAGCTCATGGGCGGGGACGGCGATCTATGGCTACACCTTC | CASSSWAGTAIYGYTF
TRBJ1-2 | TRBV4-2 | once | TRBD1 | TGTGCCAGCAGCCAAGAGGCAGGGGGCGCGTACTATGGCTACACCTTC | CASSQEAGGAYYGYTF
TRBJ2-7 | TRBV19 | . | . | TGTGCCAGAAATAGACAGTGGGCCACCTACGAGCAGTACTTC | CARNRQWATYEQYF
TRBJ2-3 | TRBV7-3 | once | . | TGTGCCAGCAGCCTTACCCGACTAGAGGATACGCAGTATTTT | CASSLTRLEDTQYF
TRBJ2-6 | TRBV11-2 | . | . | TGTGCCAGCAGCTTAGCACAGCCGGGGGCCAACGTCCTGACTTTC | CASSLAQPGANVLTF
TRBJ2-7 | TRBV21-1 | . | . | TGTGCCAGCAGCAACCGGGACAGATTCGAGCAGTACTTC | CASSNRDRFEQYF
TRBJ2-5 | TRBV7-9 | . | . | TGTGCCAGCAGCTTAGACTCCCAAGAGACCCAGTACTTC | CASSLDSQETQYF
TRBJ1-2 | TRBV7-9 | . | . | TGTGCCAGCAGCTTAGGGACAGCCGCTCCCACCTTC | CASSLGTAAPTF